Each of the 8 T cell receptor beta chains below was sequenced from the same sample in a study of somatic mutations in cytotoxic T cells in rheumatoid arthritis. Profiled with immunoSEQ multiplex PCR; TCRdb holds only in-frame clones, not every one. The sample has 7,000 to 8,000 clones; around 87% are singletons. The sample taken for sequencing was CD8+ T cells sorted from blood. These receptors all come from a man aged 40-49 years with rheumatoid arthritis.

This clone was seen more than once but under ten times. The rearrangement uses TRBV28 and TRBJ1-1, with D perhaps matching TRBD1 (6 bases). Germline loops: CDR1 MDHEN, CDR2 SYDVKM. V lost 3 bases and J lost 1, with 15 bases in between. This CDR3 is 16 amino acids long. CDR3 sequence reads: CASSLAWDTANTEAFF. As DNA, the CDR3 is TGTGCCAGCAGTTTGGCCTGGGACACAGCGAACACTGAAGCTTTCTTT.

The rearrangement joins TRBV29-1 to TRBJ2-1, with TRBD2 identical over 7 bases. The CDR3 is 13 amino acids. Germline assignment: CDR1 SQVTM and CDR2 ANQGSEA. The V segment lost 0 bases and the J segment 4 bases; nucleotides outside the gene matches: 0. The CDR3 is CSVEEGGYNEQFF. The DNA for the CDR3 is TGCAGCGTTGAAGAGGGAGGGTACAATGAGCAGTTCTTC.

The genes are TRBV27 and TRBJ1-1; TRBD1 matches at 10 bases. Looked up from germline, CDR1 is MNHEY and CDR2 is SMNVEV (reference sequence). J gave up 6 bases and V 4 bases, and 2 bases lay outside the gene matches. The CDR3 contains 13 residues. The CDR3 bases are TGTGCCAGCAGTTGGACAGGGGGTTCTGAAGCTTTCTTT. Translating it yields CASSWTGGSEAFF.

The J gene is TRBJ1-1, the V gene TRBV4-2, with 7 bases lining up with TRBD1. Trimming removed 1 base from V and 1 base from J; junction bases left unmatched: 9. The CDR3 is 17 amino acids. The V gene's germline CDR1 is LGHNA and CDR2 YNFKEQ. The CDR3 is CASSQGGGLIENTEAFF. The CDR3 DNA follows: TGTGCCAGCAGCCAAGGAGGGGGCCTAATAGAGAACACTGAAGCTTTCTTT.

The V call is TRBV19, the J call TRBJ1-1, with a weak D call TRBD1 (5 bases). This CDR3 contains 14 residues. Trimming pared 3 bases from V and 5 bases from J, leaving 13 bases between. The germline gives CDR1 LNHDA, CDR2 SQIVND (reference sequence). The CDR3: CASSIGRGLTEAFF. Written as DNA, the CDR3 is TGTGCCAGTAGTATCGGAAGGGGTTTAACTGAAGCTTTCTTT.

This chain joins TRBV27 and TRBJ2-2; tentatively, D is TRBD1 (6 bases). The germline gives CDR1 MNHEY, CDR2 SMNVEV (reference sequence). There are 17 residues in the CDR3. V lost 6 bases and J 4 bases, leaving 21 bases between the germline ends. CDR3 sequence (DNA): TGTGCCAGCAGCCCCTGGGGTGGGGGCGCGGGCACCGGGGAGCTGTTTTTT. Translated: CASSPWGGGAGTGELFF.

Here the CDR3 reads CASSEVAGGLTDTQYF. The CDR3 nucleotides read TGTGCCAGCAGTGAAGTAGCGGGGGGGCTTACAGATACGCAGTATTTT. The J gene is TRBJ2-3, the V gene TRBV2; the match to TRBD2 covers 11 bases. Germline values: CDR1 SNHLY, CDR2 FYNNEI. This CDR3 comprises 16 residues. After removal of 1 base from V and 3 bases from J, the junction contained 3 bases not matched to a gene. Complete variable domain (other parts from reference TRBV2 and TRBJ2-3): EPEVTQTPSHQVTQMGQEVILRCVPISNHLYFYWYRQILGQKVEFLVSFYNNEISEKSEIFDDQFSVERPDGSNFTLKIRSTKLEDSAMYFCASSEVAGGLTDTQYFGPGTRLTVL.

V gene TRBV6-6 combines with J gene TRBJ2-5; the match to TRBD2 covers 8 bases. Losses at the gene ends were 5 bases for V and 7 bases for J; bases not matched to a gene: 9. CDR1 and CDR2 from the germline V gene are MNHNY and SVGAGI (reference sequence). The CDR3 runs 14 residues. The DNA for the CDR3 is TGTGCCAGCAGTCAAACTAGCGGCGTGGGGACCCAGTACTTC. Its translation: CASSQTSGVGTQYF.